These 26 T cell receptor beta chains were sequenced from one sample in a study of radiation and T cells in renal cell carcinoma. Using immunoSEQ multiplex PCR, the repertoire was profiled, and TCRdb retains in-frame clones only, with some absent. The sample contains about 150,000 clones, about 88% of which appear only once. Stated time point: baseline pretreatment blood. Specified treatment: 15 Gy SBRT to primary tumor, nephrectomy 4 weeks later. The sequences come from blood, collected from a patient whose treatment included radiotherapy and nephrectomy. These receptors were taken from a woman in her 70s with renal cell carcinoma.

The chain joins TRBV6-4 to TRBJ2-3; D might be TRBD1 (6 bases). CDR3 size: 13 residues. Germline values: CDR1 MRHNA, CDR2 SNTAGT. V gave up 3 bases and J gave up 6 bases, with 10 bases separating them. This CDR3 reads CASSDERGDTQYF. CDR3 bases: TGTGCCAGCAGTGATGAGAGGGGGGATACGCAGTATTTT.

This chain connects TRBV2 to TRBJ1-1, with 7 positions matching TRBD1. Germline lookup yields CDR1 SNHLY and CDR2 FYNNEI. The CDR3 totals 13 residues. The ends lost 6 bases at V and 6 bases at J; junction bases unmatched: 7. The CDR3 DNA reads TGTGCCAGCAGGTTGCAGGGGGGCCCTGAAGCTTTCTTT. This gives the protein CASRLQGGPEAFF.

A word on this clone: The same CDR3 is also encoded by other DNA sequences in this sample. The CDR3 region is CAWSPGQGTYEQYF. The CDR3 DNA reads as TGTGCCTGGAGTCCGGGACAGGGGACATACGAGCAGTACTTC. The chain carries TRBV30 and TRBJ2-7; 10 bases map to TRBD1. Germline CDR1 reads GTSNPN; CDR2 reads SVGIG (reference sequence). The CDR3 length is 14 residues. Losses at the gene ends were 2 bases for V and 4 bases for J; bases not matched to a gene: 5.

CDR3 DNA sequence: TGTGCCAGCTCACCACCTTTGCGCGGGGGAAATGAGCAGTTCTTC. It is translated as CASSPPLRGGNEQFF. The rearrangement uses TRBV18 and TRBJ2-1, with 7 bases that match TRBD2. Looked up from germline, CDR1 is KGHSH and CDR2 is LQKENI. The V gene end was trimmed by 0 bases and the J gene end by 7 bases; junction bases not matched to a gene: 6. The CDR3 extends over 15 amino acids.

The chain has TRBV11-3 and TRBJ2-1; the match to TRBD2 covers 8 bases. V lost 1 base to trimming and J lost 5 bases; unmatched junction nucleotides: 4. The CDR3 has 15 residues. Per the germline V gene, CDR1 is SGHNT and CDR2 is YENEEA. This CDR3 is CASSLAGGPNNEQFF. The DNA of the CDR3 is TGTGCCAGCAGCTTAGCGGGGGGGCCGAACAATGAGCAGTTCTTC. Complete variable domain (other parts from reference TRBV11-3 and TRBJ2-1): EAGVVQSPRYKIIEKKQPVAFWCNPISGHNTLYWYLQNLGQGPELLIRYENEEAVDDSQLPKDRFSAERLKGVDSTLKIQPAELGDSAVYLCASSLAGGPNNEQFFGPGTRLTVL.

This clone has a single count. The chain links TRBV6-4 to TRBJ2-6; no reliable D call. The V and J ends lost 3 bases and 0 bases respectively, with 6 bases between them. The CDR3 loop spans 15 amino acids. Germline lookup yields CDR1 MRHNA and CDR2 SNTAGT. The CDR3 is CASSEGSSGANVLTF. The CDR3 nucleotides read TGTGCCAGCAGTGAGGGGTCCTCTGGGGCCAACGTCCTGACTTTC.

This chain joins TRBV5-1 and TRBJ1-1; TRBD1 is a possible D gene (5 bases). V lost 2 bases and J lost 0, with 14 bases in between. The germline CDR1 and CDR2 sequences are SGHRS and YFSETQ. This CDR3 spans 16 amino acids. The chain's CDR3 is CASSLTGLTLNTEAFF. Written as DNA, the CDR3 is TGCGCCAGCAGCTTAACAGGACTGACCCTGAACACTGAAGCTTTCTTT. Drawing the rest from reference TRBV5-1 and TRBJ1-1, the complete variable domain is KAGVTQTPRYLIKTRGQQVTLSCSPISGHRSVSWYQQTPGQGLQFLFEYFSETQRNKGNFPGRFSGRQFSNSRSEMNVSTLELGDSALYLCASSLTGLTLNTEAFFGQGTRLTVV.

The V and J genes are TRBV6-5 and TRBJ1-5; D gene unclear. The V end was cut by 7 bases, the J end by 3 bases, with 10 bases between. The CDR3 loop spans 13 amino acids. The germline gives CDR1 MNHEY, CDR2 SVGAGI. The CDR3 bases are TGTGCCAGCACCAACAACAACAATCAGCCCCAGCATTTT. This codes for CASTNNNNQPQHF.

The rearrangement uses TRBV9 and TRBJ1-2; the match to TRBD1 covers 10 bases. V trimming: 0 bases; J trimming: 2 bases; junction bases outside the gene matches: 4. The CDR3 loop spans 16 amino acids. CDR1 and CDR2 (germline): SGDLS, YYNGEE. DNA for the CDR3: TGTGCCAGCAGCGTAGGTCGGGACAGGGGAAACTATGGCTACACCTTC. This codes for CASSVGRDRGNYGYTF.

The rearrangement uses TRBV5-8 and TRBJ2-1, with D perhaps given as TRBD1 or TRBD2 (5 bases each). The V and J ends lost 3 bases and 4 bases respectively, with 14 bases between them. There are 15 residues in the CDR3. Germline lookup yields CDR1 SGHTS and CDR2 YDEGEE. The CDR3 reads CASSSGTAYYNEQFF. DNA for the CDR3: TGTGCCAGCAGCTCCGGGACCGCCTATTACAATGAGCAGTTCTTC.

The V gene is TRBV7-9, the J gene TRBJ1-5; no firm D call. V lost 1 base to trimming and J lost 0 bases, with 7 bases between them. CDR3 size: 15 residues. The germline CDR1 and CDR2 sequences are SEHNR and FQNEAQ (reference sequence). CDR3 protein: CASSLGSSSNQPQHF. The CDR3, as DNA: TGTGCCAGCAGCTTAGGGAGCAGTAGCAATCAGCCCCAGCATTTT.

This chain links TRBV9 with TRBJ1-1; a possible D gene is TRBD1 (5 bases). This CDR3 contains 14 residues. Germline V gives CDR1 SGDLS, CDR2 YYNGEE. Trimming took off 0 bases at V and 9 bases at J, with 15 bases between the two ends. DNA of the CDR3: TGTGCCAGCAGCGTAGCAACGGGGGTTGGTAAAGCTTTCTTT. It translates to CASSVATGVGKAFF.

This clone has only a few counts. V is TRBV30 and J is TRBJ1-1; no clear D. CDR3 length: 11 residues. With 1 base removed from V and 6 bases from J, the gap between germline ends came to 6 bases. Germline V lookup: CDR1 GTSNPN, CDR2 SVGIG (reference sequence). CDR3 in DNA: TGTGCCTGGAGTGGGACGGCTGAAGCTTTCTTT. It translates to CAWSGTAEAFF.

CDR3 DNA sequence: TGTGCCAGCAGCTTAGCCACGTCCCAGTCCTATGGCTACACCTTC. This sequence encodes CASSLATSQSYGYTF. The V and J genes are TRBV7-2 and TRBJ1-2, with unresolved D. This CDR3 has 15 amino acids. Germline assignment: CDR1 SGHTA and CDR2 FQGNSA. The ends were cut back, 0 bases at V and 4 bases at J, with 12 bases in the middle.

The chain recombines TRBV2 with TRBJ1-2; TRBD1 is a possible D gene (5 bases). With 7 bases removed from V and 2 bases from J, the gap between germline ends came to 8 bases. The CDR3 covers 12 residues. Germline V gene data show CDR1 as SNHLY and CDR2 as FYNNEI. The CDR3 spells CASKRQNYGYTF. CDR3 nucleotides: TGTGCCAGCAAGAGACAGAACTATGGCTACACCTTC.

This chain links TRBV13 with TRBJ2-6; no firm D call. The CDR3 runs to 15 residues. Per the germline V gene, CDR1 is PRHDT and CDR2 is FYEKMQ (reference sequence). V lost 5 bases and J lost 0, with 8 bases in between. The CDR3 nucleotides read TGTGCCAGCAGCCTCAGGACCTCTGGGGCCAACGTCCTGACTTTC. It codes for CASSLRTSGANVLTF.

This clone appeared once. The chain joins TRBV30 to TRBJ2-5; a possible D gene is TRBD2 (5 bases). The CDR3 runs 13 residues. Trimming stripped 2 bases from V and 1 base from J, with 8 bases between. Germline lookup yields CDR1 GTSNPN and CDR2 SVGIG (reference sequence). The CDR3: CAWSIGSQETQYF. In nucleotides, the CDR3 is TGTGCCTGGAGTATAGGGAGCCAAGAGACCCAGTACTTC.

This chain links TRBV27 with TRBJ1-2; D might be TRBD1 (6 bases). The germline V and J ends were trimmed by 6 bases and 7 bases, with 21 bases remaining between them. The germline V gene has CDR1 MNHEY and CDR2 SMNVEV (reference sequence). This CDR3 spans 15 amino acids. The CDR3 nucleotides read TGTGCCAGCAGGCCCGTTACAGGGCCCACAGGTGGCTACACCTTC. Protein product: CASRPVTGPTGGYTF.

This chain links TRBV5-1 with TRBJ1-1; 9 positions agree with TRBD1. CDR1 SGHRS and CDR2 YFSETQ come from the germline V gene. J lost 1 base, V lost 4 bases, and 5 bases had no gene match. The CDR3 length is 15 residues. The CDR3 region is CASSMDRGRNTEAFF. CDR3 in DNA: TGCGCCAGCAGCATGGACAGGGGCAGGAACACTGAAGCTTTCTTT.

The V call is TRBV19, the J call TRBJ2-1; D call uncertain. The CDR3 sequence is 11 residues long. Germline V gene lookup returns CDR1 LNHDA and CDR2 SQIVND (reference sequence). Trimming left V 7 bases short and J 9 bases short, with 10 bases between. The CDR3 region is CASMTAGEQFF. CDR3 coding DNA: TGTGCCAGTATGACGGCTGGTGAGCAGTTCTTC.

The rearrangement joins TRBV6-1 to TRBJ2-1; TRBD1 aligns across 7 bases. The CDR3 runs 15 residues. Germline values: CDR1 MNHNS, CDR2 SASEGT. V lost 7 bases to trimming and J lost 2 bases; unmatched junction nucleotides: 8. The CDR3 sequence is CASNRLGTAYNEQFF. The DNA for the CDR3 is TGTGCCAGCAATCGATTGGGGACAGCCTACAATGAGCAGTTCTTC.

The chain carries TRBV7-9 and TRBJ1-3; no clear D gene. Germline V gene data show CDR1 as SEHNR and CDR2 as FQNEAQ (reference sequence). Trimming took off 5 bases at V and 2 bases at J, with 10 bases between the two ends. The CDR3 consists of 14 residues. The CDR3 DNA is TGTGCCAGCAGCCCGCAAGGCGCTGGAAACACCATATATTTT. Encoded protein: CASSPQGAGNTIYF.

The chain joins TRBV7-9 to TRBJ1-6; D might be TRBD1 (5 bases). The CDR3 runs to 15 residues. Germline CDR1 is SEHNR and CDR2 is FQNEAQ (reference sequence). V was shortened by 1 base and J by 10 bases, with 14 bases between the two germline ends. This CDR3 reads CASSLGGQGGSPLHF. DNA of the CDR3: TGTGCCAGCAGCTTAGGTGGGCAGGGTGGATCACCCCTCCACTTT.

The rearrangement joins TRBV7-9 to TRBJ2-2; 9 bases fit TRBD1. V lost 2 bases, J lost 4 bases, and 14 bases stayed unmatched. This CDR3 comprises 19 residues. Germline-derived CDR1 and CDR2 are SEHNR and FQNEAQ (reference sequence). The CDR3 bases are TGTGCCAGCAGCTTAAAACCGGGACAGGGTTTTTCTCGCACCGGGGAGCTGTTTTTT. Translated, it gives CASSLKPGQGFSRTGELFF.

The V call is TRBV19, the J call TRBJ1-5; D not certain. The CDR3 runs to 15 residues. Per the germline V gene, CDR1 is LNHDA and CDR2 is SQIVND (reference sequence). V gave up 5 bases and J gave up 3 bases, with 14 bases separating them. The CDR3 region is CASSRTPGNNQPQHF. The CDR3 DNA follows: TGTGCCAGTAGTCGGACTCCGGGAAACAATCAGCCCCAGCATTTT.

The chain combines TRBV2 with TRBJ1-5; D is uncertain. The germline V gene encodes CDR1 SNHLY and CDR2 FYNNEI. V lost 6 bases and J 3 bases, leaving 9 bases between the germline ends. CDR3 size: 13 residues. The DNA for the CDR3 is TGTGCCAGCAGACGGGCGAACAATCAGCCCCAGCATTTT. It translates to CASRRANNQPQHF.